These T cell receptor beta chains were read from a single sample in a study of blood T cell repertoires in COVID-19. Assay used: immunoSEQ multiplex PCR; TCRdb lists only in-frame clones, some missing. The sample consists of roughly 130,000 clones, 70% to 85% of them appearing once. Sequenced: peripheral blood. Source of these receptors: a man in his fifties or sixties with acute or convalescent COVID-19. Both conserved end residues are part of each CDR3. Each record gives: V gene, D gene, CDR3 length, CDR3 protein. A D gene is named only where the DNA matches it firmly.

>TRBV2|.|14
CARARSGLNTEAFF
>TRBV5-4|.|12
CASLKWGEGYTF
>TRBV6-2/TRBV6-3|TRBD1|14
CASSPRDSSYEQYF
>TRBV19|.|15
CASTRQLEGSYEQYF
>TRBV5-6|TRBD2|16
CASSLWGEGLTGELFF
>TRBV10-3|.|16
CAISGGLSQSSNEQFF
>TRBV27|.|15
CASSSPRGRGHEAFF
>TRBV13|.|16
CASSLGGRISGNTIYF
>TRBV5-1|.|18
CASSLAPTGGGVQETQYF
>TRBV4-3|TRBD1|16
CASSRPTEDRSYEQYF
>TRBV4-1|.|15
CASSQVLITGAEQYF
>TRBV30|.|17
CAWSVRGTGSYNSPLHF
>TRBV3-1/TRBV3-2|TRBD2|17
CASSQDLAGGSYNEQFF
>TRBV2|.|16
CATRDGRSSYNSPLHF
>TRBV12-3/TRBV12-4|TRBD1|13
CASSSGTAYGYTF
>TRBV4-1|TRBD1|17
CASSQEEPGQLLDGYTF
>TRBV27|TRBD2|15
CASGGLAGVTGELFF
>TRBV18|TRBD2|15
CASSPPSGSQETQYF
>TRBV6-5|.|13
CASKVALNTEAFF
>TRBV4-3|.|15
CASSQAPGGGYGYTF
>TRBV6-2/TRBV6-3|TRBD1|16
CASSRSAQGVDQPQHF
>TRBV6-5|TRBD2|15
CASSPVTSGDNTQYF
>TRBV6-5|.|14
CASRRNSGANVLTF
>TRBV5-1|.|16
CASSLGVRTGEETQYF
>TRBV7-9|.|14
CASGGVGVYNEQFF
>TRBV4-1|.|13
CASSHQDRYEQYF
>TRBV27|TRBD1|15
CASSRQRQGKEKLFF
>TRBV28|TRBD1|16
CASSSVGQGSNQPQHF
>TRBV28|TRBD2|15
CASTTPTSGSYEQYF
>TRBV19|.|15
CASSMTEYSNQPQHF
>TRBV19|TRBD1|17
CASSSGSTGEVDTEAFF
>TRBV5-1|.|13
CASSLYVTGELFF
>TRBV27|TRBD1|14
CASSLRQGIREQYF
>TRBV5-1|TRBD2|15
CASSFSSGGWNEQFF
>TRBV4-2|.|13
CASSQDGGEPQHF
>TRBV7-2|TRBD1|16
CASSLAWRDRMSGYTF
>TRBV7-9|.|13
CASSLSPGFEQYF
>TRBV4-2|.|14
CASGRQTNTGELFF
>TRBV29-1|.|15
CSVEVGRGSQEKLFF
>TRBV7-8|.|14
CASSSYIITDTQYF
>TRBV6-5|.|10
CASSIDEQFF
>TRBV7-9|.|15
CASSLPTLSTDTQYF
>TRBV10-1|.|15
CASGVVYVATDTQYF
>TRBV15|TRBD1|13
CATSRDRATEAFF
>TRBV3-1/TRBV3-2|.|13
CASSLRDIGGYTF